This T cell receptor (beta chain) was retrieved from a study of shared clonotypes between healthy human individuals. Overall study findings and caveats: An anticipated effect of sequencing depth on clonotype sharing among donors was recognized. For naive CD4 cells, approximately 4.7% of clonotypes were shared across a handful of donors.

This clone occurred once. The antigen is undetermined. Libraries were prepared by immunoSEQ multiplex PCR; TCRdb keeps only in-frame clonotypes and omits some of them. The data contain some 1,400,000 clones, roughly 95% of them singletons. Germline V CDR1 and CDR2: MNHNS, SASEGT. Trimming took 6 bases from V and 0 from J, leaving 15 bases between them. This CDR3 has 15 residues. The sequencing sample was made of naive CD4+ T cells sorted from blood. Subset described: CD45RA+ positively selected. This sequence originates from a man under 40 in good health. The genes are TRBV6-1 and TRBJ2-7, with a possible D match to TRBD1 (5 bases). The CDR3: CASRVQAVASYEQYF. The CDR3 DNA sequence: TGTGCCAGCAGGGTACAGGCTGTGGCCTCCTACGAGCAGTACTTC.